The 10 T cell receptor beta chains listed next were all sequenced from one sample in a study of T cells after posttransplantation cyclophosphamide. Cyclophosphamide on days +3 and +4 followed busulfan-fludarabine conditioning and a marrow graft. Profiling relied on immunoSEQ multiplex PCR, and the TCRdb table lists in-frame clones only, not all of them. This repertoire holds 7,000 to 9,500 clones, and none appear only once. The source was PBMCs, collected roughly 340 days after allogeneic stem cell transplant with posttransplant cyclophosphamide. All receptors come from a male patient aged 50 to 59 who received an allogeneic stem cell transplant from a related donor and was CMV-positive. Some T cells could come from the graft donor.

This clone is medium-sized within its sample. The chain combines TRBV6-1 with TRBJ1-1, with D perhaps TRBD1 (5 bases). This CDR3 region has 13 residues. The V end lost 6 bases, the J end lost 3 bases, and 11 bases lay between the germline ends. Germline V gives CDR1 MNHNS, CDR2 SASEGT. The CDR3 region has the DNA TGTGCCAGCAGGCTAGACAGCTACACTGAAGCTTTCTTT. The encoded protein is CASRLDSYTEAFF.

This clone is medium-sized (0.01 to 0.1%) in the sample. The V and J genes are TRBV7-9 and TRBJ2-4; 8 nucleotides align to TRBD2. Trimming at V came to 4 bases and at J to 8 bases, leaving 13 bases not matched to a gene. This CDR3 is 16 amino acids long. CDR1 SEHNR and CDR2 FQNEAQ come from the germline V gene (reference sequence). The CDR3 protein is CASSSPRRRGADIQYF. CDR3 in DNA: TGTGCCAGCAGCTCTCCTCGCCGGCGGGGGGCCGACATTCAGTACTTC.

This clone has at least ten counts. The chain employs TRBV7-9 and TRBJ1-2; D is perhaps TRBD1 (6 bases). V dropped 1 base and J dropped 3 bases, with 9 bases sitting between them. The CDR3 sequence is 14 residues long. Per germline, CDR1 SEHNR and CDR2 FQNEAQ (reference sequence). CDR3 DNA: TGTGCCAGCAGCTTAGGGCCAGGGGACTATGGCTACACCTTC. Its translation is CASSLGPGDYGYTF.

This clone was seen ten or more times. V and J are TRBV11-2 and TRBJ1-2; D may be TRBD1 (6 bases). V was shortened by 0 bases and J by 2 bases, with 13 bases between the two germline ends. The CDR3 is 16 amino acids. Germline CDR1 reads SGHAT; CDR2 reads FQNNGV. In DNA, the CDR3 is TGTGCCAGCAGCTTAGATTGGGTGGGGACAAACTATGGCTACACCTTC. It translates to CASSLDWVGTNYGYTF.

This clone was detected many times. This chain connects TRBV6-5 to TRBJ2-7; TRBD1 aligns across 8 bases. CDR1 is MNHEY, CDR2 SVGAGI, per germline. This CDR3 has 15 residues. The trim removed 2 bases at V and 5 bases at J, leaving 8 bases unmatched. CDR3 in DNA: TGTGCCAGCAGTTACGATTACCAGGGGGCGGACGAGCAGTACTTC. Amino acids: CASSYDYQGADEQYF.

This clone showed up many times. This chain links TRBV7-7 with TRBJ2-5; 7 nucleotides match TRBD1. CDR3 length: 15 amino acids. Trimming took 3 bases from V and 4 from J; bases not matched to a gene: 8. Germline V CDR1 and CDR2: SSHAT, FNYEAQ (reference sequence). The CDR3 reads CASSFLRGLAETQYF. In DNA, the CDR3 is TGTGCCAGCAGCTTTTTGAGGGGGCTGGCAGAGACCCAGTACTTC.

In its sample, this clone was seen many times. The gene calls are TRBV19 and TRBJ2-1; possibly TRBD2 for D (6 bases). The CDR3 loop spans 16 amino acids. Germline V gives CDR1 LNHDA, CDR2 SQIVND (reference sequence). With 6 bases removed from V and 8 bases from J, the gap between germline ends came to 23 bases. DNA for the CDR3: TGTGCCAGTAGCCCTGACTCCGGGCTCGGGGGAGATGAGCAGTTCTTC. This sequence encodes CASSPDSGLGGDEQFF.

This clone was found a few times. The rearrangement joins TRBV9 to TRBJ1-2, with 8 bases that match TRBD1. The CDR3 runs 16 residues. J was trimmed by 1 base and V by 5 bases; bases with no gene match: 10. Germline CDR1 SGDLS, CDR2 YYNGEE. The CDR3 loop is CASRQTGASNNYGYTF. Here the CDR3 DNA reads TGTGCCAGCAGACAGACAGGGGCGTCAAATAACTATGGCTACACCTTC.

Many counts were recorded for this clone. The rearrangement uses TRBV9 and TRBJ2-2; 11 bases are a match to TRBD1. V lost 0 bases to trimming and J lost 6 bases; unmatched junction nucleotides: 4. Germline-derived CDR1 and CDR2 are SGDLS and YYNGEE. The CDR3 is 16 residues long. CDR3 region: CASSVGGQGVAGELFF. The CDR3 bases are TGTGCCAGCAGCGTAGGGGGACAGGGGGTAGCCGGGGAGCTGTTTTTT.

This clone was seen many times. The CDR3 sequence is CASSARTSGGAAYNEQFF. CDR3 nucleotides: TGTGCCAGCAGCGCTCGGACTAGCGGGGGGGCCGCCTACAATGAGCAGTTCTTC. This chain joins TRBV11-2 and TRBJ2-1, with 15 bases that match TRBD2. Germline CDR1 is SGHAT and CDR2 is FQNNGV. V lost 5 bases, J lost 2 bases, and 7 bases stayed unmatched. The CDR3 loop spans 18 amino acids.